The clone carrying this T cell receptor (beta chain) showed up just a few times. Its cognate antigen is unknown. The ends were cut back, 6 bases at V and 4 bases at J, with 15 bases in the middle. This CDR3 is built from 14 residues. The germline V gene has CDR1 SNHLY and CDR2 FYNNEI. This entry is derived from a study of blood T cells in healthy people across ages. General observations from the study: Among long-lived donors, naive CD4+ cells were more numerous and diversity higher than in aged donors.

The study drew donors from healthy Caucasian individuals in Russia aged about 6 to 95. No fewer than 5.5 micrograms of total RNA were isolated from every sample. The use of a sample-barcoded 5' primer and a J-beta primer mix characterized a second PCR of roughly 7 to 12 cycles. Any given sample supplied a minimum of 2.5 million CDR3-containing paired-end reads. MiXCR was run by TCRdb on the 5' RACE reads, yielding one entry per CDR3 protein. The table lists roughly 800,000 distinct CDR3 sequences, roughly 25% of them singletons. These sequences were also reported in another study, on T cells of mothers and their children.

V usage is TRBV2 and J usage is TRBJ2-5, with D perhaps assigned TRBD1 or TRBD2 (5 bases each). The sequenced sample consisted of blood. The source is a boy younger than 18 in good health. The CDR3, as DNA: TGTGCCAGCAGAGGGGACCCCCTGGGAGAGACCCAGTACTTC. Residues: CASRGDPLGETQYF.